The clone carrying this TCR beta chain was counted between two and nine times. Its antigen is unidentified. The CDR3 is 17 residues long. The germline V gene has CDR1 SGHRS and CDR2 YFSETQ. Between the trimmed V and J ends, which lost 4 bases and 0 bases, there was a span of 19 bases. This entry belongs to a study of blood T cells in healthy people across ages. About the study: In model experiments, template switching was able to capture about one barcoded beta molecule for every two T cells that were present.

The second PCR ran roughly 6 to 12 cycles with a sample-barcoded 5' primer and J-beta primers. The template-switch adaptor was a 5' adaptor with 12 random nucleotides. It tagged each cDNA molecule. All samples gave at least 2.5 million CDR3-containing paired-end reads. TCRdb used MiXCR to reprocess the 5' RACE reads, holding one entry per CDR3 protein. The data hold 800,000 to 950,000 distinct CDR3 sequences, with approximately 35% observed a single time. General study findings and limits: As naive T cell percentage varied, TCR beta diversity correlated strongly with it.

The V gene is TRBV5-1, the J gene TRBJ1-1; D is unresolved. This clonotype was obtained from a man between 18 and 29 years old in good health. Sequencing was performed on blood. In nucleotides, the CDR3 is TGCGCCAGCAGCCCTAACGGCGCCGGCTCTATGAACACTGAAGCTTTCTTT. Protein product: CASSPNGAGSMNTEAFF. Full variable domain (remainder filled in from reference TRBV5-1 and TRBJ1-1): KAGVTQTPRYLIKTRGQQVTLSCSPISGHRSVSWYQQTPGQGLQFLFEYFSETQRNKGNFPGRFSGRQFSNSRSEMNVSTLELGDSALYLCASSPNGAGSMNTEAFFGQGTRLTVV.